This T cell receptor beta chain was identified during a study of human T cells and chemical hapten exposure. Study-level information: From small differences in pooled library volume came most of the variation in per-sample TCR yields.

Sample time point: healthy volunteer bleed at 6 weeks. Total RNA was isolated from unfractionated whole blood. Individual cDNA molecules in this library carried unique molecular identifiers. Methods used by the authors: Sampled TCR counts reached a median of around 94,000 per sample, with values ranging from about 23,224 to 700,000. MiXCR was run by TCRdb on the RACE reads, yielding one entry per CDR3 protein. TCRdb's processing, not the authors' own work, is the source of the V and J calls. This table has 65,000 to 80,000 distinct CDR3 sequences, over 7% appearing once. On this clonotype: Its antigen is unknown.

Per germline, CDR1 SGHNT and CDR2 YYREEE (reference sequence). This CDR3 comprises 14 residues. The V gene lost 1 base and the J gene lost 6 bases, with 13 bases spanning the gap. General observations from the study: Once DPC sensitization occurred, TCRs above 1 in 1000 frequency showed no change.

This receptor was obtained from a male donor in good health. Some clones in this sample may be carry-over from other donors' samples. Sequencing was done on a sample of whole blood. The genes are TRBV5-4 and TRBJ1-1; possible D gene TRBD1, 5 bases. Here the CDR3 reads CASSLLRGSPEAFF. CDR3 sequence (DNA): TGTGCCAGCAGCTTGTTGAGGGGCAGCCCTGAAGCTTTCTTT.